Each of the 10 T cell receptor beta chains below was sequenced from the same sample in a study of Ad26.COV2.S vaccination and SARS-CoV-2 variants. Clones were read by immunoSEQ multiplex PCR, and TCRdb kept only the in-frame ones, dropping some. The sample has 350,000 to 450,000 clones; around 92% are singletons. Stated treatment: roughly 18 received Ad26.COV2.S at low or high dose, single or two shots; about 5 received placebo; per-sample allocation not given. Day 63 after the first injection of vaccine or placebo was the sampling time. Sequencing used peripheral blood, obtained in a trial of Ad26.COV2.S vaccine versus placebo. These receptors were obtained from a person between 18 and 60 years old who received the Ad26.COV2.S COVID-19 vaccine or a placebo.

The rearrangement joins TRBV28 to TRBJ1-2; no clear D gene. The CDR3 is 15 amino acids. Trimming left V 1 base short and J 8 bases short, with 17 bases between. Per the germline V gene, CDR1 is MDHEN and CDR2 is SYDVKM. The DNA of the CDR3 is TGTGCCAGCAGTTTATTACGTCGGGCCCTCCGGGGCTACACCTTC. Protein product: CASSLLRRALRGYTF.

The chain is built from TRBV6-5 and TRBJ2-7, with D perhaps assigned TRBD1 or TRBD2 (5 bases each). The CDR3 runs to 12 residues. Germline V lookup: CDR1 MNHEY, CDR2 SVGAGI. In DNA form, the CDR3 reads TGTGTGGTGCAGGGACGATCCTACGAGCAGTACTTC. Amino acids: CVVQGRSYEQYF.

This clone was observed a handful of times. This chain links TRBV19 with TRBJ1-3; D may be TRBD1 (5 bases). Germline V gene lookup returns CDR1 LNHDA and CDR2 SQIVND (reference sequence). CDR3 size: 17 residues. The V end lost 3 bases, the J end lost 1 base, and 16 bases lay between the germline ends. The CDR3 DNA follows: TGTGCCAGTAGTATCCTGGCAGGGCCGGGTTCTGGAAACACCATATATTTT. As protein: CASSILAGPGSGNTIYF. Using reference TRBV19 and TRBJ1-3 for the parts outside the CDR3, the full variable domain is DGGITQSPKYLFRKEGQNVTLSCEQNLNHDAMYWYRQDPGQGLRLIYYSQIVNDFQKGDIAEGYSVSREKKESFPLTVTSAQKNPTAFYLCASSILAGPGSGNTIYFGEGSWLTVV.

The rearrangement uses TRBV2 and TRBJ2-7; tentative D call: TRBD1 (5 bases). V was clipped by 6 bases and J by 4 bases, with 16 bases between them. The CDR3 has 14 amino acids. In germline, CDR1 is SNHLY, CDR2 FYNNEI. CDR3 nucleotide sequence: TGTGCCAGCAGCCCAGGGCTCCGCGGATACGAGCAGTACTTC. Its protein is CASSPGLRGYEQYF.

J is TRBJ2-2 and V is TRBV7-2; no reliable D call. V lost 2 bases and J lost 0, with 13 bases in between. Germline loops: CDR1 SGHTA, CDR2 FQGNSA. The CDR3 is made up of 17 amino acids. CDR3 sequence (DNA): TGTGCCAGCAGCTTATTGTCGTCCGTGACGAACACCGGGGAGCTGTTTTTT. It is translated as CASSLLSSVTNTGELFF.

This clone was seen once. Other DNA variants within this sample encode the same CDR3. This sequence joins TRBV11-2 and TRBJ2-7, with unresolved D. The V gene's germline CDR1 is SGHAT and CDR2 FQNNGV. This CDR3 is built from 12 residues. Deletions cut 1 base from V and 3 bases from J, with 4 bases between. The CDR3 region has the DNA TGTGCCAGCAGCTTAGGACGCTACGAGCAGTACTTC. Encoded protein: CASSLGRYEQYF.

This clone turned up a few times. The chain recombines TRBV6-1 with TRBJ2-7, with D unresolved. V gave up 3 bases and J gave up 1 base, with 7 bases separating them. The germline gives CDR1 MNHNS, CDR2 SASEGT. The CDR3 runs to 13 residues. The CDR3 here is CASSDRASYEQYF. The CDR3 nucleotides are TGTGCCAGCAGTGATCGGGCTTCCTACGAGCAGTACTTC.

Written as DNA, the CDR3 is TGTGCCAGCAGTCACGAGAACGCCGCTGAAGCTTTCTTT. Translation: CASSHENAAEAFF. The chain links TRBV28 to TRBJ1-1; D unclear. The germline V and J ends were trimmed by 5 bases and 6 bases, with 13 bases remaining between them. This CDR3 comprises 13 residues. Germline V CDR1 and CDR2: MDHEN, SYDVKM.

V and J are TRBV6-2 or TRBV6-3 and TRBJ2-3, with D unresolved. The V gene lost 0 bases and the J gene lost 2 bases, with 15 bases spanning the gap. This CDR3 comprises 17 residues. Germline CDR1 and CDR2: MNHEY and SVGEGT. The CDR3: CASSYSRTHEHTDTQYF. CDR3 in DNA: TGTGCCAGCAGTTACTCGAGAACCCATGAACACACAGATACGCAGTATTTT.

This chain connects TRBV4-1 to TRBJ1-2, with 8 bases fitting TRBD1. The CDR3 runs to 14 residues. Germline V CDR1 and CDR2: MGHRA, YSYEKL. Trimming took 1 base from V and 3 from J; bases not matched to a gene: 1. The DNA of the CDR3 is TGCGCCAGCAGCCAAGTGACAGGGGACTATGGCTACACCTTC. This gives the protein CASSQVTGDYGYTF.